This TCR beta chain was captured by sequencing in a study of shared clonotypes between healthy human individuals. Notes on the study in general: Generation probability values for non-shared clonotypes were lower than those for clonotypes shared by all four donors. Sampling included only blood; tissue repertoires likely differ. Among a handful of donors, about 5% of naive CD4 clonotypes were found in common.

Produced via immunoSEQ multiplex PCR; TCRdb's table is partial and in-frame only. The profile covers about 2.1 million clones, with just over 90% appearing a single time and 1.5% to 2% taken by the ten largest. Germline CDR1 and CDR2: MNHEY and SMNVEV (reference sequence). V shed 5 bases, J shed 5 bases, and the junction held 6 bases outside the gene matches. The CDR3 spans 14 residues. Only CD45RO-negative cells positively selected for CCR7 counted as naive CD8 cells, so terminally differentiated effector memory CD45RA+ cells were excluded. In regard to this clone: The antigen is not known. Other DNA sequences from this sample encode an identical CDR3 as well.

Sequenced input: naive CD8+ T cells from PBMCs. The TCR sequence derives from a man between 18 and 29 years old in good health. Some clones in this sample may be carry-over from other donors' samples. The rearrangement links TRBV27 to TRBJ2-7; 10 nucleotides align to TRBD2. CDR3 coding DNA: TGTGCCAGCAGTCCCCTAGCGGGGGACGACGAGCAGTACTTC. Amino acid sequence: CASSPLAGDDEQYF.